The 5 T cell receptor beta chains below come from one sample, sequenced in a study of vaccination and CD4 T cells after COVID-19. The antigens these receptors bind are not known. This sample's treatment: roughly 10-day PBMC culture with coronavirus spike peptide pools or control peptides (ViraFEST assay). The Oncomine TCR Beta short-read assay was applied to DNA of cultured CD4+ T cells. One entry per CDR3 protein, called by TCRdb with MiXCR from the PCR reads. The data show 20,000 or so distinct CDR3 sequences, roughly 50% seen once. The source material was CD4+ T cells from blood, cultured in vitro. The receptors derive from a human donor who had recovered from COVID-19.

This chain connects TRBV6-1 to TRBJ1-5; D perhaps matches TRBD1 (5 bases). CDR1 and CDR2 (germline): MNHNS, SASEGT. The CDR3 runs 15 residues. Trimming shortened V by 7 bases and J by 2 bases, and 15 bases separated the two germline ends. The CDR3 region is CASMGRAGGNQPQHF. In DNA form, the CDR3 reads TGTGCCAGCATGGGCAGGGCGGGAGGCAATCAGCCCCAGCATTTT.

This chain connects TRBV20-1 to TRBJ2-5; D call uncertain. Trimming removed 3 bases from V and 7 bases from J, with 6 bases in between. Germline-derived CDR1 and CDR2 are DFQATT and SNEGSKA (reference sequence). The CDR3 loop spans 10 amino acids. The CDR3 sequence is CSARIGTQYF. The CDR3 nucleotides read TGCAGTGCTAGGATCGGGACCCAGTACTTC.

The chain joins TRBV7-7 to TRBJ2-2; D not certain. Germline V gives CDR1 SSHAT, CDR2 FNYEAQ (reference sequence). V was clipped by 1 base and J by 0 bases, with 9 bases between them. The CDR3 is 16 amino acids. CDR3 DNA sequence: TGTGCCAGCAGCTTAGACCCAGTCGCGAACACCGGGGAGCTGTTTTTT. As protein: CASSLDPVANTGELFF.

The rearrangement links TRBV6-1 to TRBJ1-1; TRBD1 aligns across 7 bases. The V gene end was trimmed by 6 bases and the J gene end by 9 bases; junction bases not matched to a gene: 13. This CDR3 spans 14 amino acids. The germline CDR1 and CDR2 sequences are MNHNS and SASEGT. The CDR3, as DNA: TGTGCCAGCAGCCTCCGGGACAGACGAGGTAAAGCTTTCTTT. Its translation is CASSLRDRRGKAFF.

This chain joins TRBV6-1 and TRBJ1-1; 10 bases map to TRBD1. Germline V CDR1 and CDR2: MNHNS, SASEGT. This CDR3 has 15 residues. Trimming at V came to 8 bases and at J to 5 bases, leaving 11 bases not matched to a gene. The CDR3 region is CASGELRTGGTEAFF. The CDR3 nucleotides are TGTGCCAGCGGGGAGCTCCGGACAGGGGGAACTGAAGCTTTCTTT.